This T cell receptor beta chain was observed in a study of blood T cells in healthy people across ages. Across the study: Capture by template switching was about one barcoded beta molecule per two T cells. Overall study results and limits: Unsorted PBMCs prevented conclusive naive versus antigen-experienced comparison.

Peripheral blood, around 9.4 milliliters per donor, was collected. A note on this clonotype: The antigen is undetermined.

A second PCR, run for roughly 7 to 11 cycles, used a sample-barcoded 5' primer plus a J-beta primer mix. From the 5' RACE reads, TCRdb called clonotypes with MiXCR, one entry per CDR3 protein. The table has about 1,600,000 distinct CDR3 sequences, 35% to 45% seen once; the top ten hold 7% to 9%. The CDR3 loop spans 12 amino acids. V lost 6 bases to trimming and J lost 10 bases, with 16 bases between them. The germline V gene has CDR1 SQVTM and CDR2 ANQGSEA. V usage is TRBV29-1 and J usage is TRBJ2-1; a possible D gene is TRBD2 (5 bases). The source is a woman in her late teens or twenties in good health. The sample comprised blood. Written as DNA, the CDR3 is TGCAGCGTGTCCATGGGAGTCTACGAGCAGTTCTTC. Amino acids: CSVSMGVYEQFF.